Below are 14 T cell receptor beta chains sequenced from a single sample in a study of cytomegalovirus exposure and HLA in healthy donors. With 60 Vbeta and 13 Jbeta primers, the PCR was carried out. Clones were sequenced by immunoSEQ multiplex PCR, and TCRdb holds only the in-frame ones, with some missing. The sample yields over 80,000 clones, roughly 80% seen once. Material for sequencing was PBMCs. These receptors were taken from a young man in good health and CMV-seropositive.

The chain couples TRBV11-2 to TRBJ2-5; TRBD1 aligns across 10 bases. The CDR3 has 15 residues. Trimming removed 5 bases from V and 5 bases from J; junction bases left unmatched: 8. CDR1 is SGHAT and CDR2 is FQNNGV in the germline V gene. In DNA, the CDR3 is TGTGCCAGCAGCCGACGACAGGGGGCAGGGGAGACCCAGTACTTC. It specifies CASSRRQGAGETQYF.

The rearrangement joins TRBV7-2 to TRBJ2-3, with TRBD1 as a possible D gene (6 bases). Germline assignment: CDR1 SGHTA and CDR2 FQGNSA. V lost 5 bases and J lost 2, with 14 bases in between. This CDR3 has 15 amino acids. The CDR3 here is CASSRLGGPTDTQYF. Written as DNA, the CDR3 is TGTGCCAGCAGCCGTCTAGGGGGACCCACAGATACGCAGTATTTT.

This clone has just a few counts. In DNA, the CDR3 is TGTGCCATCGGCAACTCCTACGAGCAGTACTTC. Protein product: CAIGNSYEQYF. The rearrangement uses TRBV10-3 and TRBJ2-7, with D hard to call. Trimming took off 8 bases at V and 0 bases at J, with 5 bases between the two ends. Germline V CDR1 and CDR2: ENHRY, SYGVKD. The CDR3 contains 11 residues.

This clone was detected only a few times. The rearrangement joins TRBV5-1 to TRBJ2-7, with D possibly matching TRBD2 (5 bases). CDR3 length: 15 amino acids. The germline V gene encodes CDR1 SGHRS and CDR2 YFSETQ. Trimming removed 2 bases from V and 5 bases from J, with 17 bases in between. Here the CDR3 DNA reads TGCGCCAGCAGCTTTGTTAGCGCCACGCCGGACGAGCAGTACTTC. Its protein is CASSFVSATPDEQYF.

The rearrangement links TRBV2 to TRBJ2-3; the match to TRBD1 covers 10 bases. There are 15 residues in the CDR3. The germline gives CDR1 SNHLY, CDR2 FYNNEI. Unmatched junction bases numbered 5, after V lost 6 bases and J lost 2 bases. This CDR3 is CASRRQGASTDTQYF. The CDR3 nucleotides are TGTGCCAGCAGGAGACAGGGGGCCTCCACAGATACGCAGTATTTT.

In DNA form, the CDR3 reads TGTGCCTGGAAAGGATTGGGGGCGCAGGTCGGGGAGCTGTTTTTT. Translated, it gives CAWKGLGAQVGELFF. The chain joins TRBV30 to TRBJ2-2; TRBD1 is a possible D gene (6 bases). V was shortened by 4 bases and J by 7 bases, with 19 bases between the two germline ends. Germline V gene lookup returns CDR1 GTSNPN and CDR2 SVGIG (reference sequence). CDR3 length: 15 amino acids.

The chain has TRBV6-5 and TRBJ2-1; tentative D call: TRBD2 (5 bases). Deletions cut 7 bases from V and 10 bases from J, with 17 bases between. This CDR3 spans 13 amino acids. In germline, CDR1 is MNHEY, CDR2 SVGAGI. The CDR3: CASTTVAGGEQFF. CDR3 in DNA: TGTGCCAGCACCACCGTTGCGGGTGGAGAGCAGTTCTTC.

CDR3 in DNA: TGTGCCAGCAGGCTCAAGGTTTCGCGACAGGTATTCTACGAGCAGTACTTC. It translates to CASRLKVSRQVFYEQYF. V is TRBV25-1 and J is TRBJ2-7, with D possibly being TRBD1 (6 bases). This CDR3 has 17 amino acids. V was cut by 6 bases and J by 3 bases, with 24 bases left in between. Germline V CDR1 and CDR2: MGHDK, SYGVNS.

The chain combines TRBV10-2 with TRBJ2-7; D possibly corresponds to TRBD2 (6 bases). The V end was cut by 0 bases, the J end by 2 bases, with 11 bases between. This CDR3 has 15 residues. Germline V gene sequence: CDR1 WSHSY, CDR2 SAAADI. This CDR3 reads CASSESWGGTYEQYF. The DNA for the CDR3 is TGCGCCAGCAGTGAGTCCTGGGGAGGAACCTACGAGCAGTACTTC.

This chain joins TRBV28 and TRBJ2-1; 10 bases fit TRBD2. J gave up 6 bases and V 5 bases, and 7 bases lay outside the gene matches. This CDR3 is built from 15 residues. CDR1 and CDR2 from the germline V gene are MDHEN and SYDVKM. The CDR3 reads CASSPSGRGSNEQFF. The DNA for the CDR3 is TGTGCCAGCAGTCCTAGCGGGAGAGGGTCCAATGAGCAGTTCTTC. The variable domain in full, with the rest retrieved from reference TRBV28 and TRBJ2-1, is DVKVTQSSRYLVKRTGEKVFLECVQDMDHENMFWYRQDPGLGLRLIYFSYDVKMKEKGDIPEGYSVSREKKERFSLILESASTNQTSMYLCASSPSGRGSNEQFFGPGTRLTVL.

This chain links TRBV5-5 with TRBJ2-7; 9 bases fit TRBD2. The length of the CDR3 is 15 residues. Per germline, CDR1 SGHKS and CDR2 YYEKEE (reference sequence). With V trimmed by 4 bases and J by 5 bases, 10 bases remained unmatched. The CDR3: CASSALAGFHHEQYF. The CDR3 nucleotides read TGTGCCAGCAGCGCGCTAGCGGGGTTTCACCACGAGCAGTACTTC.

The V gene is TRBV30, the J gene TRBJ1-1; possibly TRBD1 for D (6 bases). Trimming cost V 4 bases and J 6 bases, with 15 bases left between them. The germline CDR1 and CDR2 sequences are GTSNPN and SVGIG (reference sequence). The CDR3 runs 13 residues. CDR3 amino acids: CAWKGHRTPEAFF. The CDR3 DNA is TGTGCCTGGAAGGGACACCGGACCCCTGAAGCTTTCTTT.

The chain joins TRBV11-1 to TRBJ2-7; 7 bases are shared with TRBD1. The CDR3 length is 14 residues. Germline loops: CDR1 SGHAT, CDR2 FQDESV (reference sequence). J gave up 0 bases and V 5 bases, and 4 bases lay outside the gene matches. Written as DNA, the CDR3 is TGTGCCAGCAGCACCAACAGGGGCTCCTACGAGCAGTACTTC. Translation: CASSTNRGSYEQYF.

The chain uses TRBV6-5 and TRBJ2-3; 7 bases map to TRBD2. CDR1 and CDR2 (germline): MNHEY, SVGAGI. The CDR3 totals 14 residues. J was trimmed by 3 bases and V by 5 bases; bases with no gene match: 5. In nucleotides, the CDR3 is TGTGCCAGCAGTCCGCTCGGGAGGACAGATACGCAGTATTTT. This encodes CASSPLGRTDTQYF.